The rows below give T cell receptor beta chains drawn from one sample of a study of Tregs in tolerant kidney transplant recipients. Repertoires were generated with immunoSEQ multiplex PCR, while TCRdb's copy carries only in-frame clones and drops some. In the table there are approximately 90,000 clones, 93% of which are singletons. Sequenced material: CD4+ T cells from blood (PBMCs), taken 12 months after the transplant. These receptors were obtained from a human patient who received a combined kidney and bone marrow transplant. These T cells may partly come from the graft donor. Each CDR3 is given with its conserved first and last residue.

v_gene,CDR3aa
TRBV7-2,CASSLGRSSGRGEQFF
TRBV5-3,CARSYSGTGKNTEAFF
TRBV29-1,CSVDSGGYEQYF
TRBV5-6,CASSARTSGGWETQYF
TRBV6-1,CASSEIFSISHEQFF
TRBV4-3,CASSQNWADSFMNTEAFF
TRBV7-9,CASSSFGTLGYEQYF
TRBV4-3,CASSQDDQGTLKNIQYF
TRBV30,CAWSVLPITGELFF
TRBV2,CASTVEVTGELFF
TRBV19,CATGRGGTGELFF
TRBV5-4,CASSVDRETSYNEQFF
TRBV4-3,CASSPRGVTGANVLTF
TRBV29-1,CSVETGASRYGYTF
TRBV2,CASSVTSGALWDTQYF
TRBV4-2,CASSQSHRTRTGELFF
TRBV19,CASSNRNTEAFF
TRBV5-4,CASSLSRGTGELFF